This T cell receptor beta chain is drawn from a study of neurological immune-mediated disorders. This clonotype was seen many times. 5'RACE employing 10-nucleotide random UMIs yielded the cDNA. Every sequencing run gave over 200 million TCR-beta sequences, taken from 15-18 subjects. TCRdb independently ran MiXCR on the 5' RACE reads; one entry per CDR3 protein. The sample contains under 80,000 distinct CDR3 sequences, 13% to 15% of which appear only once. The CDR3 contains 17 residues. The V and J ends lost 2 bases and 2 bases respectively, with 17 bases between them. Germline values: CDR1 MNHEY, CDR2 SVGEGT. It was from 2 million PBMCs stored at -80 C that the unsorted libraries were obtained.

Sample: PBMCs. This TCR derives from a woman aged 45-60 years in good health. The chain combines TRBV6-2 or TRBV6-3 with TRBJ2-3; unclear D gene. As DNA, the CDR3 is TGTGCCAGCAGTTACGGGCCGGGTGGAGCCTACACAGATACGCAGTATTTT. The encoded protein is CASSYGPGGAYTDTQYF.